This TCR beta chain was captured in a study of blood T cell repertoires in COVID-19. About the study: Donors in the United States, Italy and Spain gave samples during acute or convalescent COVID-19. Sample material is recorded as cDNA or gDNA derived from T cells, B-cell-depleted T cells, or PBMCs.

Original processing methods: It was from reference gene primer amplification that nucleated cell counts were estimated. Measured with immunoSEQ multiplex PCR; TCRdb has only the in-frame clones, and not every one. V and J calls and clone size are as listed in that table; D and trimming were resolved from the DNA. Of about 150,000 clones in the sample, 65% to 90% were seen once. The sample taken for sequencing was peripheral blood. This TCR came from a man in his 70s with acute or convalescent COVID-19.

The CDR3 sequence is CASSQGDRGYYEQYF. DNA for the CDR3: TGTGCCAGCAGCCAGGGGGACAGGGGATACTACGAGCAGTACTTC. The chain links TRBV3-1 (or the pseudogene TRBV3-2) to TRBJ2-7; 10 nucleotides match TRBD1. The CDR3 loop spans 15 amino acids. The ends lost 3 bases at V and 3 bases at J; junction bases unmatched: 5. Germline V CDR1 and CDR2: LGHDT, YNNKEL (reference sequence).